Listed below are T cell receptor beta chains from one sample, sequenced in a study of OX40 agonist ivuxolimab in advanced cancers. Repertoires were generated with immunoSEQ multiplex PCR, while TCRdb's copy carries only in-frame clones and drops some. Of 21,000 or so clones listed, around nine tenths are singletons. Specimen: CD4+ or CD8+ T cells sorted from blood, collected in a trial of the OX40 agonist ivuxolimab. The receptors originated from an adult with an advanced solid tumor such as melanoma, head and neck, liver or kidney cancer. Each CDR3 is given without its conserved first and last residue. Size values are once, few and many counts, or a class for expanded clones, and some rows have none.

j_gene: TRBJ1-1; abundance: -; v_gene: TRBV7-8; CDR3aa: ASSLELWGATEAF
j_gene: TRBJ1-6; abundance: once; v_gene: TRBV7-2; CDR3aa: ASSYHTSGQLNSPLH
j_gene: TRBJ2-7; abundance: -; v_gene: TRBV13; CDR3aa: ASVESGGPREQY
j_gene: TRBJ1-2; abundance: -; v_gene: TRBV27; CDR3aa: AGSPGQGYGYT
j_gene: TRBJ1-1; abundance: large; v_gene: TRBV11-2; CDR3aa: ASSFGGTNTEAF
j_gene: TRBJ2-5; abundance: -; v_gene: TRBV4-2; CDR3aa: ASSPGGGETQY
j_gene: TRBJ1-2; abundance: -; v_gene: TRBV4-1; CDR3aa: ASSQDVGAGGLSGGYT
j_gene: TRBJ2-5; abundance: -; v_gene: TRBV9; CDR3aa: ASSALGQGGLY
j_gene: TRBJ2-2; abundance: -; v_gene: TRBV5-6; CDR3aa: ASSLSRVLQVTGELF
j_gene: TRBJ1-1; abundance: -; v_gene: TRBV6-5; CDR3aa: ASIGGVEAF
j_gene: TRBJ1-4; abundance: once; v_gene: TRBV6-1; CDR3aa: ASSELEGRWDEKLF
j_gene: TRBJ1-3; abundance: medium-sized; v_gene: TRBV4-1; CDR3aa: ASSQFDQNTIY
j_gene: TRBJ1-1; abundance: -; v_gene: TRBV6-5; CDR3aa: ASTLTGGNTEAF
j_gene: TRBJ2-1; abundance: -; v_gene: TRBV4-3; CDR3aa: ASSQDQGSSYNEQF
j_gene: TRBJ2-5; abundance: -; v_gene: TRBV5-6; CDR3aa: ASSLVGGETQY
j_gene: TRBJ1-1; abundance: -; v_gene: TRBV19; CDR3aa: ASSIVNQGPMNTEAF
j_gene: TRBJ2-1; abundance: -; v_gene: TRBV7-6; CDR3aa: ASSPSGGYNEQF
j_gene: TRBJ1-1; abundance: -; v_gene: TRBV28; CDR3aa: ASSLDTGGTEAF
j_gene: TRBJ2-2; abundance: -; v_gene: TRBV7-2; CDR3aa: ASSLARRSGNTGELF
j_gene: TRBJ1-1; abundance: -; v_gene: TRBV6-4; CDR3aa: ASPTSMSFGGNTEAF
j_gene: TRBJ2-6; abundance: -; v_gene: TRBV9; CDR3aa: ASSVRPGLISGANVLT
j_gene: TRBJ2-3; abundance: -; v_gene: TRBV29-1; CDR3aa: SVERGAADTQY
j_gene: TRBJ2-4; abundance: -; v_gene: TRBV19; CDR3aa: ASSGGQGANIQY
j_gene: TRBJ2-2; abundance: -; v_gene: TRBV6-1; CDR3aa: ASSELAGATGELF
j_gene: TRBJ2-7; abundance: -; v_gene: TRBV7-3; CDR3aa: ASSSQGGEQY
j_gene: TRBJ2-2; abundance: -; v_gene: TRBV7-6; CDR3aa: ASSLGGQPNTGELF
j_gene: TRBJ2-5; abundance: -; v_gene: TRBV5-6; CDR3aa: ASSRNSLNRGLRETQY
j_gene: TRBJ2-7; abundance: -; v_gene: TRBV7-8; CDR3aa: ASSPYRTGGSYEQY
j_gene: TRBJ2-1; abundance: -; v_gene: TRBV9; CDR3aa: ASSVASGAINEQF
j_gene: TRBJ1-2; abundance: -; v_gene: TRBV5-6; CDR3aa: ASNLLGDSYGYT
j_gene: TRBJ2-3; abundance: -; v_gene: TRBV5-1; CDR3aa: ASSLALGQGVNTDTQY
j_gene: TRBJ1-2; abundance: -; v_gene: TRBV28; CDR3aa: ASSMARWGYGYT
j_gene: TRBJ2-7; abundance: -; v_gene: TRBV6-1; CDR3aa: ASSETRRLYEQY
j_gene: TRBJ1-2; abundance: -; v_gene: TRBV7-9; CDR3aa: ASSPGGVGYT
j_gene: TRBJ1-1; abundance: -; v_gene: TRBV5-6; CDR3aa: ASSVGGTGKAF
j_gene: TRBJ1-3; abundance: medium-sized; v_gene: TRBV4-1; CDR3aa: ASSPIDRGTGNTIY
j_gene: TRBJ1-2; abundance: -; v_gene: TRBV10-3; CDR3aa: AISESPGQKDYYGYT
j_gene: TRBJ2-1; abundance: -; v_gene: TRBV28; CDR3aa: ASSLWTDYNEQF
j_gene: TRBJ1-1; abundance: -; v_gene: TRBV28; CDR3aa: ASSLRTGSMHTEAF
j_gene: TRBJ1-1; abundance: -; v_gene: TRBV15; CDR3aa: ATSRVGRGEAF
j_gene: TRBJ1-2; abundance: -; v_gene: TRBV7-6; CDR3aa: ASSLAAGSFNYGYT
j_gene: TRBJ2-7; abundance: -; v_gene: TRBV5-5; CDR3aa: ASSLYDRGPSYEQY
j_gene: TRBJ2-7; abundance: once; v_gene: TRBV11-2; CDR3aa: ASSATPYEQY
j_gene: TRBJ2-1; abundance: once; v_gene: TRBV6-1; CDR3aa: ASSDFSSAPGNEQF
j_gene: TRBJ1-1; abundance: -; v_gene: TRBV20-1; CDR3aa: SADYGVEAF
j_gene: TRBJ1-6; abundance: -; v_gene: TRBV5-5; CDR3aa: ASSLGQAKFSYNSPLH
j_gene: TRBJ2-7; abundance: -; v_gene: TRBV4-1; CDR3aa: ASSQISLVGGLSEQY
j_gene: TRBJ1-1; abundance: -; v_gene: TRBV4-2; CDR3aa: ASSQQTIQNTEAF
j_gene: TRBJ2-3; abundance: -; v_gene: TRBV6-1; CDR3aa: ASSEFGDWGIPSTDTQY
j_gene: TRBJ2-7; abundance: -; v_gene: TRBV7-9; CDR3aa: ASSSGGLWGEQY
j_gene: TRBJ1-1; abundance: -; v_gene: TRBV7-9; CDR3aa: ASSFGGLNTEAF